This TCR beta chain comes out of a study of blood T cell repertoires in COVID-19. Recruitment covered 20 to 25 US areas and drew participants whose ages spanned roughly 18 to 100 years. Assignments of participants to cohorts depended upon their own reported clinical history. TCRdb's table, derived via immunoSEQ multiplex PCR, lists solely in-frame clones and lacks some. The data contain 250,000 to 300,000 clones, 89% of them seen just once; the ten biggest clones take up 1.7%. Germline CDR1 reads SGHRS; CDR2 reads YFSETQ. V lost 4 bases and J lost 3, with 13 bases in between. The CDR3 is 15 residues long.

The sequenced sample consisted of PBMCs or T cells enriched from blood (not recorded which). This TCR derives from a woman in her thirties or forties who had recovered from COVID-19. The rearrangement joins TRBV5-1 to TRBJ1-4; D might be TRBD1 (5 bases). The CDR3 loop reads CASSPGDGANEKLFF. For the CDR3, the DNA is TGCGCCAGCAGCCCGGGGGATGGTGCTAATGAAAAACTGTTTTTT.